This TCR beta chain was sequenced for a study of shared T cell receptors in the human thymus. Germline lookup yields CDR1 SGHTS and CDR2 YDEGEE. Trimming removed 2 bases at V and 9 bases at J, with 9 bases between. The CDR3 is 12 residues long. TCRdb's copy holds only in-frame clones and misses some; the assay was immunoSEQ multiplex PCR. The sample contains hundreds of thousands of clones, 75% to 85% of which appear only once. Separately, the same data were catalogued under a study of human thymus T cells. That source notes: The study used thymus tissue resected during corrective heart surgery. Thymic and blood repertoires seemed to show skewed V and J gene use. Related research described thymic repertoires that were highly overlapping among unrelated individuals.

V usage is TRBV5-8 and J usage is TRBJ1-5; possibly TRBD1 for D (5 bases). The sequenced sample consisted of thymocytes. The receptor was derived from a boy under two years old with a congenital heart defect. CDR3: CASSFPGGPQHF. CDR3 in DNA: TGTGCCAGCAGCTTCCCCGGGGGGCCCCAGCATTTT.